This TCR beta chain was obtained from a study of vaccination effects on CD4 cells after COVID-19. General study findings and limits: Infection-derived and vaccine-derived clones contracted markedly late after vaccination.

The repertoire was sequenced with immunoSEQ multiplex PCR; TCRdb's copy has only in-frame clones and lacks some. The sample holds some 69,000 clones, approximately 76% seen once. Relative to its sample, this clone is medium-sized. Its antigen is unidentified. Germline CDR1 and CDR2: SGDLS and YYNGEE. Trimming shortened V by 3 bases and J by 0 bases, and 14 bases separated the two germline ends. The CDR3 runs 16 residues. Sequencing was preceded by expansion of antigen-specific CD4+ T cells with viral peptide pools in the ViraFEST assay. Upon completion of 10 days in culture, CD4+ T cells were isolated. Prior SARS-CoV-2 infection was absent in the vaccine recipients, as shown by negative nucleocapsid antibodies. IL-2 medium took the place of half the medium on both days 3 and 7.

Sample: CD4+ T cells from PBMCs cultured with HCoV-NL63 spike peptides, taken before COVID-19 vaccination. The clonotype comes from a human donor who received a COVID-19 vaccine. The chain uses TRBV9 and TRBJ2-3; no reliable D call. DNA for the CDR3: TGTGCCAGCAGCGGGCCAAAGGGCCCAAGCACAGATACGCAGTATTTT. This codes for CASSGPKGPSTDTQYF.